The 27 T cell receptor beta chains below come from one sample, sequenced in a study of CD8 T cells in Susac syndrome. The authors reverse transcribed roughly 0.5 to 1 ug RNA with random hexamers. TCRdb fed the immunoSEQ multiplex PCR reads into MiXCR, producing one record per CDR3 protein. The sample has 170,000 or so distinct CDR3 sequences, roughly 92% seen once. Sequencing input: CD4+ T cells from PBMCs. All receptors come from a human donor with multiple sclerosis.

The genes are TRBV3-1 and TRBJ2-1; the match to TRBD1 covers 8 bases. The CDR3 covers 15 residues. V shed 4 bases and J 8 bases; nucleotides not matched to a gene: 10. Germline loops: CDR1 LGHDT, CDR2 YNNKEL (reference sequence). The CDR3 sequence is CASSRPGQGSDEQFF. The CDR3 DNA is TGTGCCAGCAGCCGACCCGGACAGGGCAGCGATGAGCAGTTCTTC.

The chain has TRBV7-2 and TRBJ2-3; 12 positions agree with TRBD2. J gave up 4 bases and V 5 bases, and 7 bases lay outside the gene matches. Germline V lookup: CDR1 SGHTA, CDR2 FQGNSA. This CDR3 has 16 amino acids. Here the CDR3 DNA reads TGTGCCAGCAGCCCGACTAGCGGGAGTGGGGCAGATACGCAGTATTTT. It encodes CASSPTSGSGADTQYF.

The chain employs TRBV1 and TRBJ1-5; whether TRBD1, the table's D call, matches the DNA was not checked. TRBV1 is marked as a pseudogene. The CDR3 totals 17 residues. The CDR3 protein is CTSSQVLGQRDNQPQHF. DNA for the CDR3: TGCACCAGCAGCCAAGTCCTAGGACAGCGTGACAATCAGCCCCAGCATTTT.

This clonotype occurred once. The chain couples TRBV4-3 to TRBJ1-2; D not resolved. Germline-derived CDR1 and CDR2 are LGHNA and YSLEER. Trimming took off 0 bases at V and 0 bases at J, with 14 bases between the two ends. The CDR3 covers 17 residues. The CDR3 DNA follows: TGCGCCAGCAGCCAAGAAGAGTGGATAGCAGCTAACTATGGCTACACCTTC. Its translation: CASSQEEWIAANYGYTF.

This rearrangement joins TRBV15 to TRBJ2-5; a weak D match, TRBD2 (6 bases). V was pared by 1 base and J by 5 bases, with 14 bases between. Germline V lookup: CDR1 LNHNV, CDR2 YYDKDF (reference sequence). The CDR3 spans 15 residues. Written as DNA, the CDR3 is TGTGCCACCAGCAGAGGGGGCGGGACCGGTGAGACCCAGTACTTC. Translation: CATSRGGGTGETQYF.

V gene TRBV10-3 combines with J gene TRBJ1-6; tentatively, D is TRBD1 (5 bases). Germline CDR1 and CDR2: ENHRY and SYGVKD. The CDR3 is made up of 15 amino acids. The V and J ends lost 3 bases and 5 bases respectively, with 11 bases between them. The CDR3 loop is CAISDPGLNNSPLHF. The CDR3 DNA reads TGTGCCATCAGTGACCCGGGACTGAATAATTCACCCCTCCACTTT.

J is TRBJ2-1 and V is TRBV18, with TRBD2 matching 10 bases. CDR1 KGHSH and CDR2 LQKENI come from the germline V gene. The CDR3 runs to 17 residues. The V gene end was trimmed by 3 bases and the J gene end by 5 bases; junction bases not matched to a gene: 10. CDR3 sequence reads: CASSPRQLAGPDNEQFF. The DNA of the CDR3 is TGTGCCAGCTCACCTCGGCAACTAGCGGGGCCCGACAATGAGCAGTTCTTC.

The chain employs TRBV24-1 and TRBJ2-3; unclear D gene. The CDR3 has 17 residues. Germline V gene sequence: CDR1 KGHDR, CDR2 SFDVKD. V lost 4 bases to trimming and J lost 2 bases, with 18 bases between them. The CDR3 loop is CATSDPSRTPDTDTQYF. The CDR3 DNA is TGTGCCACCAGTGACCCATCCAGGACGCCGGACACAGATACGCAGTATTTT.

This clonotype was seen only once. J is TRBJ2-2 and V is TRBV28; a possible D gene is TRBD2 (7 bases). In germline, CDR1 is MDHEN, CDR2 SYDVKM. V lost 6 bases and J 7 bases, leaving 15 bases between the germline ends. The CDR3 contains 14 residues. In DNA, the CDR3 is TGTGCCAGCAGCCTAGGGGGGGCGGGCGGGGAGCTGTTTTTT. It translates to CASSLGGAGGELFF.

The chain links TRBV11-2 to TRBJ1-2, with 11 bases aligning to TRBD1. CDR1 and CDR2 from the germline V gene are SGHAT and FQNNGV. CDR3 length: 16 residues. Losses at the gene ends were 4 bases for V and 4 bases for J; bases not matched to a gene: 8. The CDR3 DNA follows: TGTGCCAGCAGCTCGCTCCGAGGACAGGGGGCCTATGGCTACACCTTC. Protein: CASSSLRGQGAYGYTF.

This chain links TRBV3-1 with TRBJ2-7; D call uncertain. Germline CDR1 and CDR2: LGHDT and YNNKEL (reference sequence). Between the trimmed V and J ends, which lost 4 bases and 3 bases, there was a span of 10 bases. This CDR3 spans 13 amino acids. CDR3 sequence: CASSPPGVYEQYF. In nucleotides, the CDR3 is TGTGCCAGCAGCCCTCCTGGGGTCTACGAGCAGTACTTC.

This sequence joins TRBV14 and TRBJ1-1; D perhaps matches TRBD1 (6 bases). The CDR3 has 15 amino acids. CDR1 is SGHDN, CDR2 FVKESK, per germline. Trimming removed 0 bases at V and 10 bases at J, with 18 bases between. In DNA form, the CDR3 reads TGTGCCAGCAGCCAAGAAACTACAGGGAGAGGATCAGCTTTCTTT. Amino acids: CASSQETTGRGSAFF.

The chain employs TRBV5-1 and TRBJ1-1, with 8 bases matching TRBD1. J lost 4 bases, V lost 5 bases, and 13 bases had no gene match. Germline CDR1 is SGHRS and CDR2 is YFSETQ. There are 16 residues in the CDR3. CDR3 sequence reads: CASSPGRGQGGTEAFF. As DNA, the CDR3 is TGCGCCAGCAGTCCCGGCAGGGGGCAAGGAGGCACTGAAGCTTTCTTT.

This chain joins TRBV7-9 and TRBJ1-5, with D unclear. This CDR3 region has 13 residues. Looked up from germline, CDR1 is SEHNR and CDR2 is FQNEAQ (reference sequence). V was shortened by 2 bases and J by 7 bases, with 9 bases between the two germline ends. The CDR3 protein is CASSLMEDQPQHF. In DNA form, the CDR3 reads TGTGCCAGCAGCTTAATGGAGGACCAGCCCCAGCATTTT.

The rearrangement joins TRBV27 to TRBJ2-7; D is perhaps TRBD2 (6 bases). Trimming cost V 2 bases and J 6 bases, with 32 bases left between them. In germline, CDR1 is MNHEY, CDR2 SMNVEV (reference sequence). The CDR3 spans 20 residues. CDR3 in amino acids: CASSLGGTRSSPLNRREQYF. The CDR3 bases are TGTGCCAGCAGTTTAGGGGGGACGAGAAGTTCACCCCTCAATCGACGCGAGCAGTACTTC.

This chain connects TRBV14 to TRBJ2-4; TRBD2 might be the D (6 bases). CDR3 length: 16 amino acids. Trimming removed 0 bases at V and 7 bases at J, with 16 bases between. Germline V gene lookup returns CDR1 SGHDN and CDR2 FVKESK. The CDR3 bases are TGTGCCAGCAGCCAAGATGCTGGACCTGGGGGGAACATTCAGTACTTC. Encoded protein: CASSQDAGPGGNIQYF.

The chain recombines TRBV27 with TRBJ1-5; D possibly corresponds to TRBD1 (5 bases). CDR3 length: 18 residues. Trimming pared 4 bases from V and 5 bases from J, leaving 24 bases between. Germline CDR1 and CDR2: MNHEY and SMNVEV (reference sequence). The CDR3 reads CASSSSRTPLGVDQPQHF. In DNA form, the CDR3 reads TGTGCCAGCAGTTCCAGCCGGACGCCCTTAGGGGTTGATCAGCCCCAGCATTTT.

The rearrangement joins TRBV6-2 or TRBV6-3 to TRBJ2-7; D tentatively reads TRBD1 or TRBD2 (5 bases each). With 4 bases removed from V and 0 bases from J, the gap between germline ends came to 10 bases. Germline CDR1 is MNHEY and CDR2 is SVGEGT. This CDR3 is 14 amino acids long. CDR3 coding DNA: TGTGCCAGCAGTTGGGGGTCGTACTCCTACGAGCAGTACTTC. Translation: CASSWGSYSYEQYF.

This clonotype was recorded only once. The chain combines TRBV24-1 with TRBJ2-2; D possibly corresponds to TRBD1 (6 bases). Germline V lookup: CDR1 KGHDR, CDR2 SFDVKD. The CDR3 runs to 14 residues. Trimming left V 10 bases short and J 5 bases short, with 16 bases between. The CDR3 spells CATRNRDGTGELFF. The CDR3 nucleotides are TGTGCCACGCGGAACAGGGACGGAACCGGGGAGCTGTTTTTT.

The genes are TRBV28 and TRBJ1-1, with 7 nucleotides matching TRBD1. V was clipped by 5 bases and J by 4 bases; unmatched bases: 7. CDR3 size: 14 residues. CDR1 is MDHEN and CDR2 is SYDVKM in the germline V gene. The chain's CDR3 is CASSGRTGSTEAFF. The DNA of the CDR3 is TGTGCCAGCAGTGGTCGGACAGGCTCCACTGAAGCTTTCTTT.

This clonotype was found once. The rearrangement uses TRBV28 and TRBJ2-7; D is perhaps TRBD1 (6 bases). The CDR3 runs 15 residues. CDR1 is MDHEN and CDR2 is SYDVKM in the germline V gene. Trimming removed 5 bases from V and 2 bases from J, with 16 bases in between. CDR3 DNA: TGTGCCAGCAGTAGCTCTGGGGGCTTTCCCTACGAGCAGTACTTC. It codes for CASSSSGGFPYEQYF.

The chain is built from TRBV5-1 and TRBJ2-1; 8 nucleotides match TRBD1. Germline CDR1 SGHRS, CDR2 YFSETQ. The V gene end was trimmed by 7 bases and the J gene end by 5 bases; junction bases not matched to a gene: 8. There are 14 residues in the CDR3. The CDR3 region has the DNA TGCGCCAGCGCTCGGACAGGGATGAACAATGAGCAGTTCTTC. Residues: CASARTGMNNEQFF.

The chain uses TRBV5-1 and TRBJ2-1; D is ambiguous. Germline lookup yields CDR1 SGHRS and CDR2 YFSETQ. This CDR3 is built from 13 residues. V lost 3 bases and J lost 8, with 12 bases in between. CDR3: CASSSTQRDEQFF. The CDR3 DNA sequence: TGCGCCAGCAGCTCGACACAAAGGGATGAGCAGTTCTTC. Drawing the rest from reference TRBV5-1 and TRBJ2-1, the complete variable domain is KAGVTQTPRYLIKTRGQQVTLSCSPISGHRSVSWYQQTPGQGLQFLFEYFSETQRNKGNFPGRFSGRQFSNSRSEMNVSTLELGDSALYLCASSSTQRDEQFFGPGTRLTVL.

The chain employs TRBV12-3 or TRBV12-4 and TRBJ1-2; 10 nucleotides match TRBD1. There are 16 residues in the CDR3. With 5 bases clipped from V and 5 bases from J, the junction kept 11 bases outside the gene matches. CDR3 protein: CASSASRTGGIYGYTF. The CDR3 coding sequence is TGTGCCAGCAGTGCTTCCCGGACAGGGGGTATTTATGGCTACACCTTC.

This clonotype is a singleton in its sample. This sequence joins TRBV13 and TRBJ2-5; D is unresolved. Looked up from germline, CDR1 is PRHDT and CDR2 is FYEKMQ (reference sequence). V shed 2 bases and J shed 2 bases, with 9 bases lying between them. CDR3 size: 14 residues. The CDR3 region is CASSLYPAQETQYF. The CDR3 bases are TGTGCCAGCAGCTTATATCCAGCACAAGAGACCCAGTACTTC.

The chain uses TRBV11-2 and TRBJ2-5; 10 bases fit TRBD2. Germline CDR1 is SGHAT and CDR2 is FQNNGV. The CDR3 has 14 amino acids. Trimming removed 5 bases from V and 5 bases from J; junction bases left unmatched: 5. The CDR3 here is CASSAAAGGETQYF. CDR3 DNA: TGTGCCAGCAGCGCGGCAGCGGGGGGGGAGACCCAGTACTTC.

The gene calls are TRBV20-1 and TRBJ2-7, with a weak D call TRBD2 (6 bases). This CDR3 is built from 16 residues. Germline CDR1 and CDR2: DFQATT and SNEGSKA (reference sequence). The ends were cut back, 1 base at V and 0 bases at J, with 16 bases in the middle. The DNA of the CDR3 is TGCAGTGCTAGAGTCTTTGGGGGGAGGAGCTCCTACGAGCAGTACTTC. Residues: CSARVFGGRSSYEQYF.